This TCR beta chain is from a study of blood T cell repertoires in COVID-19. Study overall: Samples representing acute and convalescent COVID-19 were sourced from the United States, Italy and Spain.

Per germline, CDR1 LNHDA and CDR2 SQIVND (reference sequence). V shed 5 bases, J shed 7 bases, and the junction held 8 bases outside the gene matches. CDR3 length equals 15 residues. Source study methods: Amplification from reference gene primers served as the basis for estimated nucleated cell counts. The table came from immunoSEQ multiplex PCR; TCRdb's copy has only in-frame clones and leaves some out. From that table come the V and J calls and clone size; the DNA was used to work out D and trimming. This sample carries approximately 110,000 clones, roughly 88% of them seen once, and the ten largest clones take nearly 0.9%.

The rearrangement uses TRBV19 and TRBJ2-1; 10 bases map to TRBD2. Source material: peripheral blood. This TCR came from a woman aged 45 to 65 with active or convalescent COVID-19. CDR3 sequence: CASSGSGRAQNEQFF. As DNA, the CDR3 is TGTGCCAGTAGTGGGAGCGGGAGGGCCCAGAATGAGCAGTTCTTC. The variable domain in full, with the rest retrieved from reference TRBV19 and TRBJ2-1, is DGGITQSPKYLFRKEGQNVTLSCEQNLNHDAMYWYRQDPGQGLRLIYYSQIVNDFQKGDIAEGYSVSREKKESFPLTVTSAQKNPTAFYLCASSGSGRAQNEQFFGPGTRLTVL.